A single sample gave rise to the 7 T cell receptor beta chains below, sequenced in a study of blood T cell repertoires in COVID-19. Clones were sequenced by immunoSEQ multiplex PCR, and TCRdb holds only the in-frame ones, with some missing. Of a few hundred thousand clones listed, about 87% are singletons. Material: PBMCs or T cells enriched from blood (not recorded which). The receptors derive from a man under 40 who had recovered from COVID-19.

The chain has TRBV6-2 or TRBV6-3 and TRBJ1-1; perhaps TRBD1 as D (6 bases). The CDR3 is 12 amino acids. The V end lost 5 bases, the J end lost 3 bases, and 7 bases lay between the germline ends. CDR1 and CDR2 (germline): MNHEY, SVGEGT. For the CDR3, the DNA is TGTGCCAGCAGTCAGGGGTACACTGAAGCTTTCTTT. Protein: CASSQGYTEAFF.

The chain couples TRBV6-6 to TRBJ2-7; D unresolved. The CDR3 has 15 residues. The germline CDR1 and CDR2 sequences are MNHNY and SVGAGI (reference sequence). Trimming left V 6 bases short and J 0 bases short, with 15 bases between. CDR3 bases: TGTGCCAGCAGCGCCCCCCTTACGAGCTCCTACGAGCAGTACTTC. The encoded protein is CASSAPLTSSYEQYF.

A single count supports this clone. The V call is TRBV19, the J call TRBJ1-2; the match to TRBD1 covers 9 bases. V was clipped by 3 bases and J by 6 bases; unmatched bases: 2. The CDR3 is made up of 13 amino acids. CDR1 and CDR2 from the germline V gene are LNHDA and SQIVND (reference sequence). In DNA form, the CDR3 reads TGTGCCAGTAGTATGACAGGGGGTAATGGCTACACCTTC. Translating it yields CASSMTGGNGYTF.

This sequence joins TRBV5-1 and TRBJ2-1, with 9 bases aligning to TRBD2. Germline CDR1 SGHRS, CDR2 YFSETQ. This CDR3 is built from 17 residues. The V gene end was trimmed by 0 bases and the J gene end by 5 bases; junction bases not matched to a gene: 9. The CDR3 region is CASSLGIGQRGDNEQFF. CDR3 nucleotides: TGCGCCAGCAGCTTGGGTATTGGACAGCGGGGGGACAATGAGCAGTTCTTC.

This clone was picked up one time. CDR3 loop: CASGLVGGGAPLHF. For the CDR3, the DNA is TGTGCTAGTGGTTTGGTAGGGGGGGGAGCACCCCTCCACTTT. The chain has TRBV12-5 and TRBJ1-6, with D possibly being TRBD1 (6 bases). CDR3 size: 14 residues. The V end lost 0 bases, the J end lost 11 bases, and 11 bases lay between the germline ends. CDR1 and CDR2 from the germline V gene are LGHNT and FRNRAP.

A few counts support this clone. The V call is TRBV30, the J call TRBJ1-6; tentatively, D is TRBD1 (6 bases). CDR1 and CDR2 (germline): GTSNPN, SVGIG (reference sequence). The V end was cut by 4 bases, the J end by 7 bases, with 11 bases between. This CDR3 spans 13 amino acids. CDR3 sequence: CAWMEQGNSPLHF. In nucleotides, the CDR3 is TGTGCCTGGATGGAGCAGGGGAATTCACCCCTCCACTTT.

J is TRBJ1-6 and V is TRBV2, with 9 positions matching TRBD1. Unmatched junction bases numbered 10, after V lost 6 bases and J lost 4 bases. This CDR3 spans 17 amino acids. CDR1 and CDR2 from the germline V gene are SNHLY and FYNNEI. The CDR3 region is CASRYSGTGTYNSPLHF. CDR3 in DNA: TGTGCCAGCAGATACTCCGGGACAGGGACTTATAATTCACCCCTCCACTTT. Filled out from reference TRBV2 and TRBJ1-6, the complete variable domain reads EPEVTQTPSHQVTQMGQEVILRCVPISNHLYFYWYRQILGQKVEFLVSFYNNEISEKSEIFDDQFSVERPDGSNFTLKIRSTKLEDSAMYFCASRYSGTGTYNSPLHFGNGTRLTVT.